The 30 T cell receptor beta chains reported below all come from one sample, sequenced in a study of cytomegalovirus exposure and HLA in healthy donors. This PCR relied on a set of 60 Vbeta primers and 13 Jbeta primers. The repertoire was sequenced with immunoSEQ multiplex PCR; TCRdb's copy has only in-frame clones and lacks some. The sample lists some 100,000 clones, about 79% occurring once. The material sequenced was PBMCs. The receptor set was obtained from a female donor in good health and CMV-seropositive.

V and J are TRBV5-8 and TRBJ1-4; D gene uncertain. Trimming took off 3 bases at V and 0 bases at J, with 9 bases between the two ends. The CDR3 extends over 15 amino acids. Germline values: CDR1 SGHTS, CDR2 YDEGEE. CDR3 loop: CASSSGIATNEKLFF. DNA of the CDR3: TGTGCCAGCAGCTCGGGTATTGCAACTAATGAAAAACTGTTTTTT.

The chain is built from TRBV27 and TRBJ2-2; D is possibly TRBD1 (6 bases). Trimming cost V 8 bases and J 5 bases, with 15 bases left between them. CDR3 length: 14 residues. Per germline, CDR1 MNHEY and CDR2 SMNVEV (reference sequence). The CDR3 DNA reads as TGTGCCAGCCGGGGTGGGGGCGGGACCGGGGAGCTGTTTTTT. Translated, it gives CASRGGGGTGELFF.

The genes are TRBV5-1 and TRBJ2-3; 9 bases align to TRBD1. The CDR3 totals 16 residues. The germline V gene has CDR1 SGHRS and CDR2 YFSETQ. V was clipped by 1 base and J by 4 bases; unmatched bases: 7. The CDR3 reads CASSLRGQGGADTQYF. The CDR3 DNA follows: TGCGCCAGCAGCTTGAGGGGACAGGGTGGGGCAGATACGCAGTATTTT.

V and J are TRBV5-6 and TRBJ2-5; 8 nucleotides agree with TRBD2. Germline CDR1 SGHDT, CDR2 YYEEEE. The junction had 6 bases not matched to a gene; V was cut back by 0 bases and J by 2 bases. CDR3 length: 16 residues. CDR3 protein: CASSLAERGRQETQYF. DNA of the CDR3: TGTGCCAGCAGCTTGGCCGAGCGGGGGAGGCAAGAGACCCAGTACTTC. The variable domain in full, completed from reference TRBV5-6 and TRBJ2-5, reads DAGVTQSPTHLIKTRGQQVTLRCSPKSGHDTVSWYQQALGQGPQFIFQYYEEEERQRGNFPDRFSGHQFPNYSSELNVNALLLGDSALYLCASSLAERGRQETQYFGPGTRLLVL.

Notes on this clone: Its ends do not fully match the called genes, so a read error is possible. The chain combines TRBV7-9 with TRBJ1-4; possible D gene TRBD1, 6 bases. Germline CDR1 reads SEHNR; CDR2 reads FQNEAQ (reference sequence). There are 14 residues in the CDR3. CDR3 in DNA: TGTTCCAGCAGACAGGCAGGGGCTGGTGAAAAACTGTTTTTT. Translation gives CSSRQAGAGEKLFF. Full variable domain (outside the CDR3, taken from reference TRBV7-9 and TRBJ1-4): DTGVSQNPRHKITKRGQNVTFRCDPISEHNRLYWYRQTLGQGPEFLTYFQNEAQLEKSRLLSDRFSAERPKGSFSTLEIQRTEQGDSAMYLCSSRQAGAGEKLFFGSGTQLSVL.

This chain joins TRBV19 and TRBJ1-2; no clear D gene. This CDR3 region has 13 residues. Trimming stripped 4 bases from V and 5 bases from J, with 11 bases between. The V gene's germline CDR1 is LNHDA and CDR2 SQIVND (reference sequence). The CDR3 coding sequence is TGTGCCAGTAGTAATCCCCCTAGGTATGGCTACACCTTC. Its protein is CASSNPPRYGYTF.

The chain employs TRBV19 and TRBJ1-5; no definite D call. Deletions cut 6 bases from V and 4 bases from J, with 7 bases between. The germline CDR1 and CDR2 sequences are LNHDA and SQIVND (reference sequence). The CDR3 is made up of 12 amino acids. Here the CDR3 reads CASSRENQPQHF. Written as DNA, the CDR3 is TGTGCCAGTAGCCGGGAAAATCAGCCCCAGCATTTT.

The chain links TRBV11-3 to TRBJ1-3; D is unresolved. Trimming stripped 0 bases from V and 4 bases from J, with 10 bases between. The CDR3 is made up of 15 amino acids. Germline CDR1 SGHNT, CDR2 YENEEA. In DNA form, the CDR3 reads TGTGCCAGCAGCTTAGATCCGGGAACCGGAAACACCATATATTTT. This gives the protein CASSLDPGTGNTIYF.

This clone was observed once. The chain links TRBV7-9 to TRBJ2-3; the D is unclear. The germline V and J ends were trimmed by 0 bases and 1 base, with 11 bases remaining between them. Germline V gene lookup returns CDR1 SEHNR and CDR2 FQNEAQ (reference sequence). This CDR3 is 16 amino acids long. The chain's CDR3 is CASSLASPVGTDTQYF. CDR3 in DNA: TGTGCCAGCAGCTTAGCCTCACCGGTTGGCACAGATACGCAGTATTTT. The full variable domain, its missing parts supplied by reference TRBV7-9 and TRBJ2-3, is DTGVSQNPRHKITKRGQNVTFRCDPISEHNRLYWYRQTLGQGPEFLTYFQNEAQLEKSRLLSDRFSAERPKGSFSTLEIQRTEQGDSAMYLCASSLASPVGTDTQYFGPGTRLTVL.

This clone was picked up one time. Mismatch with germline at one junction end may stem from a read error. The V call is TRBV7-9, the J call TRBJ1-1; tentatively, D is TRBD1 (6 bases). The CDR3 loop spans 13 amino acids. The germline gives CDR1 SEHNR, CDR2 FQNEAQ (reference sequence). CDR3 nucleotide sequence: TGTTCCAGCAGCTTAGCACAGGGTACTGAAGCTTTCTTT. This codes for CSSSLAQGTEAFF.

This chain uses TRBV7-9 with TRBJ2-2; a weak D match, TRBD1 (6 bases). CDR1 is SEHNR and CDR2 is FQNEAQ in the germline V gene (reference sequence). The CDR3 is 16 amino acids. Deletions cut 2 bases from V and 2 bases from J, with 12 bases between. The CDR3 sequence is CASSLWNRANTGELFF. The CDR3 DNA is TGTGCCAGCAGCTTATGGAACAGGGCTAACACCGGGGAGCTGTTTTTT.

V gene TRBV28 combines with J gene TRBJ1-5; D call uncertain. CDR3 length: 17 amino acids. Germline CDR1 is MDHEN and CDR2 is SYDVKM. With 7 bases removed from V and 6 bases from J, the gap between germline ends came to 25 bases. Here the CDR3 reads CASTPGEGLGGSQPQHF. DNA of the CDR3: TGTGCCAGCACTCCGGGAGAGGGTCTTGGTGGGAGTCAGCCCCAGCATTTT.

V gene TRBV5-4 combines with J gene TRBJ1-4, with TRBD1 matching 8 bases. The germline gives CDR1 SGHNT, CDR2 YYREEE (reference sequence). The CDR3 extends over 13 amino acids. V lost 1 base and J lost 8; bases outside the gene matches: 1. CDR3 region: CASSLTGGEKLFF. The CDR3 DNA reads TGTGCCAGCAGCTTGACAGGGGGGGAAAAACTGTTTTTT.

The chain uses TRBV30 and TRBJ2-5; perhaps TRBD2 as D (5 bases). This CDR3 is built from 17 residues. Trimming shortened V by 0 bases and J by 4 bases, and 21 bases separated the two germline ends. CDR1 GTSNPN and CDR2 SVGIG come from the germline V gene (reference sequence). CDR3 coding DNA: TGTGCCTGGAGTGTACTCCCCGGGGTAGCTAAGGCAGAGACCCAGTACTTC. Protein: CAWSVLPGVAKAETQYF.

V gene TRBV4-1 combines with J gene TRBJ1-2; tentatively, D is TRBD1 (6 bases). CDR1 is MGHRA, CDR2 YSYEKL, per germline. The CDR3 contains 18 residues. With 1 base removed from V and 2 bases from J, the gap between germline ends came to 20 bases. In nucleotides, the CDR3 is TGCGCCAGCAGCCAAGGAGTAGTAGGGCAGGGGCCCAACTATGGCTACACCTTC. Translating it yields CASSQGVVGQGPNYGYTF.

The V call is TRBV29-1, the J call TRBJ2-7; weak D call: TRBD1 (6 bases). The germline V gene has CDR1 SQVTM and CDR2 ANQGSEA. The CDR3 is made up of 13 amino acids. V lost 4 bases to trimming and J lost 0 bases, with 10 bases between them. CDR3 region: CSVGGGSSYEQYF. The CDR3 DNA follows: TGCAGCGTTGGTGGGGGCAGCTCCTACGAGCAGTACTTC.

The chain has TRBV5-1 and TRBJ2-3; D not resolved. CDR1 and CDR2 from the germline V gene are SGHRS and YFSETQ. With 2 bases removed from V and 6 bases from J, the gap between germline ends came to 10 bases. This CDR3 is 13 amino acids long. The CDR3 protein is CASSLNQRDTQYF. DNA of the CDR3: TGCGCCAGCAGCTTAAACCAACGGGATACGCAGTATTTT.

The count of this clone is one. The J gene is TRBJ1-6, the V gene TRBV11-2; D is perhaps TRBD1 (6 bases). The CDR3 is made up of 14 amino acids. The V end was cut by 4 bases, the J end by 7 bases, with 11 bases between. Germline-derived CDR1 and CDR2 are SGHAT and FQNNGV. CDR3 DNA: TGTGCCAGCAGCTCACTCAGGGGAAATTCACCCCTCCACTTT. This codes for CASSSLRGNSPLHF. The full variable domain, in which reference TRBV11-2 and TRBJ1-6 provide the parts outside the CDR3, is EAGVAQSPRYKIIEKRQSVAFWCNPISGHATLYWYQQILGQGPKLLIQFQNNGVVDDSQLPKDRFSAERLKGVDSTLKIQPAKLEDSAVYLCASSSLRGNSPLHFGNGTRLTVT.

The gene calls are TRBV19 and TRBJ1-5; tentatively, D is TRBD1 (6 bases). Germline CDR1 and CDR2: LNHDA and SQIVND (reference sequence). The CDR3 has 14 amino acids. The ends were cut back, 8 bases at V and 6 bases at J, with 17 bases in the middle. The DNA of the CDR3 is TGTGCCAGTCTGGACAGCCACCCCGGTCAGCCCCAGCATTTT. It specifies CASLDSHPGQPQHF.

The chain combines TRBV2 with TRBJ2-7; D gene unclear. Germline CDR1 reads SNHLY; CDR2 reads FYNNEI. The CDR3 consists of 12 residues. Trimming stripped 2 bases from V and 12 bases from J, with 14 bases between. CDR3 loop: CASSELQVVLYF. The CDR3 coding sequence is TGTGCCAGCAGTGAATTGCAGGTAGTCTTGTACTTC.

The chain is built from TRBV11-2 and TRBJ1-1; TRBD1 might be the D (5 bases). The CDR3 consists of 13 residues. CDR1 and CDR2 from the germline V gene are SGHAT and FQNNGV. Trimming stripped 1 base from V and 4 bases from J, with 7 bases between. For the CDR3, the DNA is TGTGCCAGCAGCTTAGTGGGGGGCACTGAAGCTTTCTTT. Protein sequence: CASSLVGGTEAFF.

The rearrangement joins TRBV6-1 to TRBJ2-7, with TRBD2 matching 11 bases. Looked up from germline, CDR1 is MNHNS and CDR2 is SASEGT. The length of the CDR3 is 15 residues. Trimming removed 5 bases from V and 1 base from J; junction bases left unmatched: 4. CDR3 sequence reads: CASSPTSGSSYEQYF. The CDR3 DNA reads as TGTGCCAGCAGTCCCACTAGCGGGAGTTCCTACGAGCAGTACTTC.

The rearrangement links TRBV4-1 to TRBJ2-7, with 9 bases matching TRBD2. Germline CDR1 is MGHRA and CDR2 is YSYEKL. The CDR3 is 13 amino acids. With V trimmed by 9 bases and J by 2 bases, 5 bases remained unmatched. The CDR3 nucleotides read TGCGCCAGGTTTAGCGGGAGTGCCTACGAGCAGTACTTC. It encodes CARFSGSAYEQYF.

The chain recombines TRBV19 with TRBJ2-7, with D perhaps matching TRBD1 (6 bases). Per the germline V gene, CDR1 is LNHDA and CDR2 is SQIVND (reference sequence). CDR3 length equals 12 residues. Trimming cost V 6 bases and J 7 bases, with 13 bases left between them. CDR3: CASSGQMGEQYF. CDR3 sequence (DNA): TGTGCCAGTAGCGGACAGATGGGAGAGCAGTACTTC.

CDR3 region: CASSRVTYEQYF. CDR3 nucleotides: TGTGCCAGCAGTCGGGTGACCTACGAGCAGTACTTC. The chain employs TRBV2 and TRBJ2-7; D not certain. Trimming took off 5 bases at V and 2 bases at J, with 7 bases between the two ends. From germline, CDR1 is SNHLY and CDR2 FYNNEI. The CDR3 consists of 12 residues.

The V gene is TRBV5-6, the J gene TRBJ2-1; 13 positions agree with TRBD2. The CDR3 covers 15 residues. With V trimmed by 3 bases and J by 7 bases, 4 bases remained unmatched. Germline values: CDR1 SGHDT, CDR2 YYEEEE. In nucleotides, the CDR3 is TGTGCCAGCAGCTGGTGGACTAGCGGGGGTAATGAGCAGTTCTTC. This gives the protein CASSWWTSGGNEQFF.

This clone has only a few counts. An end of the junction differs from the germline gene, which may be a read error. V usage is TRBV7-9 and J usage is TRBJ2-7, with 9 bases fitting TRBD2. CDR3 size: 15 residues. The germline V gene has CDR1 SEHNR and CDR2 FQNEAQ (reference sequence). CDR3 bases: TGTTCCAGCAGCTTGGGGCTAGCGGGACTCTACGAGCAGTACTTC. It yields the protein CSSSLGLAGLYEQYF.

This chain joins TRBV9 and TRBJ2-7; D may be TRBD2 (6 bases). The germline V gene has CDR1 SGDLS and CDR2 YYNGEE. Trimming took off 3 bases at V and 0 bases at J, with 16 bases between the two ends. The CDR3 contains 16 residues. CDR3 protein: CASSGQGGGNSYEQYF. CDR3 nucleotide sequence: TGTGCCAGCAGCGGTCAGGGAGGAGGGAACTCCTACGAGCAGTACTTC.

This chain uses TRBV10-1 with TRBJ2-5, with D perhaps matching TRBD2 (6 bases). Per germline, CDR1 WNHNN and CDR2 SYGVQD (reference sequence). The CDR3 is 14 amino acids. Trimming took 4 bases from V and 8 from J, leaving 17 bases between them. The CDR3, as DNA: TGCGCCAGCAGTGGCGGAGGGACCGGGGGAACCCAGTACTTC. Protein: CASSGGGTGGTQYF.

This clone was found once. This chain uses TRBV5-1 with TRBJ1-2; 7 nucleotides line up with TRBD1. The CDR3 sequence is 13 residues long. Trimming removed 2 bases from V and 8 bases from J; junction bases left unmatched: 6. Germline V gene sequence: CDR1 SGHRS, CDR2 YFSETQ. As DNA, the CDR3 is TGCGCCAGCAGCTTACAGGGGTCGAGAGGCTACACCTTC. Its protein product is CASSLQGSRGYTF.